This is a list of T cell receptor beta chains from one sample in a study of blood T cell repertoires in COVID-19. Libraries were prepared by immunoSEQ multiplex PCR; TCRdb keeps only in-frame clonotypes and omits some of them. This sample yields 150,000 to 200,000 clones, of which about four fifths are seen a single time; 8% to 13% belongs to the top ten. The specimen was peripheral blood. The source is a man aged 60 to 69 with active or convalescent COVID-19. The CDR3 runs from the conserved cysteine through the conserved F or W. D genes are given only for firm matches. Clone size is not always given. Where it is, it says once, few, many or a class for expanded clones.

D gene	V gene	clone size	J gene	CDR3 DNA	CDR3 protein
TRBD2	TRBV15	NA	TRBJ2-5	TGTGCCACCAGCGGCCGGGTAGCGGGGGGCCGGGAGACCCAGTACTTC	CATSGRVAGGRETQYF
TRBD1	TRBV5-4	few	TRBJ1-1	TGTGCCAGCAGCTCGTACGACCGGGACAGGGAAGCTTTCTTT	CASSSYDRDREAFF
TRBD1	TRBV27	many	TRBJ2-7	TGTGCCAGCAGTGGGGACAGGTTTCCCTACGAGCAGTACTTC	CASSGDRFPYEQYF
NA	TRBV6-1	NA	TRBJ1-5	TGTGCCAGCAGTGAAGCAGGGGATCTGAGCAATCAGCCCCAGCATTTT	CASSEAGDLSNQPQHF
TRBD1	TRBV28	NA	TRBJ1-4	TGTGCCAGCAGTTCACAGGGGGCAGCTACTAATGAAAAACTGTTTTTT	CASSSQGAATNEKLFF
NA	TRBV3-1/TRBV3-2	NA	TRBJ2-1	TGTGCCACCGGGGTCTCCTACAATGAGCAGTTCTTC	CATGVSYNEQFF
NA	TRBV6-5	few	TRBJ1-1	TGTGCCAGCAGGCGTCATGGGAGAACTGAAGCTTTCTTT	CASRRHGRTEAFF
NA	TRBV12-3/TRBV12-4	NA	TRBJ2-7	TGTGCCAGCAGTTTCGCGGGCGAGCAGTACTTC	CASSFAGEQYF
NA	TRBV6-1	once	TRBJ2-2	TGTGCCAGCAGTGACCGCAGGGGCACCGGGGAGCTGTTTTTT	CASSDRRGTGELFF
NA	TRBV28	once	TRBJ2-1	NA	CASSFGQGSKFF
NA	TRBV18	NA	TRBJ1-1	TGTGCCAGCTCACCACTCAGGGCTCGGCAAACTGAAGCTTTCTTT	CASSPLRARQTEAFF
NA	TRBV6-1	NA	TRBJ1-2	TGTGCCAGCAGTGAAAGCACTTTTAACAGGGCTGTGGGGGGCTACACCTTC	CASSESTFNRAVGGYTF
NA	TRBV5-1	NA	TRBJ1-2	TGCGCCAGCAGTCCTCCAGGGTATGGCTACACCTTC	CASSPPGYGYTF
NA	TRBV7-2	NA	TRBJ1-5	TGTGCCAGCAGCCTCGCATCTCTCGGGGTGAATCAGCCCCAGCATTTT	CASSLASLGVNQPQHF
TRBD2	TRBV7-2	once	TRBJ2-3	TGTGCCAGTAGACTTAGCGGGGGGACCACAGATACGCAGTATTTT	CASRLSGGTTDTQYF
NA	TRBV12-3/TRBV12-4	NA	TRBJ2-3	TGTGCCAGCAGCCCCAACAGGGATACGCAGTATTTT	CASSPNRDTQYF
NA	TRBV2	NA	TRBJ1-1	TGTGCCAGCTTGGTGAACAGCCCGAACACTGAAGCTTTCTTT	CASLVNSPNTEAFF
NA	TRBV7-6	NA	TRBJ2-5	TGTGCCAGCAGCTTAGGCCTAGCGAACCAAGAGACCCAGTACTTC	CASSLGLANQETQYF
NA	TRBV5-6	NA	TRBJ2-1	TGTGCCAGCAGCTTGGTGACTAGTCCCCGATGGGGGCAGTTCTTC	CASSLVTSPRWGQFF
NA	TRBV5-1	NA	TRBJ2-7	TGCGCCAGCAGCCTGGGAGTTTCCTCCTACGAGCAGTACTTC	CASSLGVSSYEQYF
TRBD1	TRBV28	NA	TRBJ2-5	TGTGCCAGCAGTTCCGACAGGGGGCGCGAGAGGCAAGAGACCCAGTACTTC	CASSSDRGRERQETQYF
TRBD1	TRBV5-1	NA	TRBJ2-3	TGCGCCAGCAGCTTGGCCGGGTCAGGGGGAGCCACAGATACGCAGTATTTT	CASSLAGSGGATDTQYF
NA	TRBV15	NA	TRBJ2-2	TGTGCCACCAGCAGTGGGGCTCGGAACACCGGGGAGCTGTTTTTT	CATSSGARNTGELFF
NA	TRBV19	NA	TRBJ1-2	TGTGCCAGTAGTATAATAACGACAGCGGGAGACTATGGCTACACCTTC	CASSIITTAGDYGYTF
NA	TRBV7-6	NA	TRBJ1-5	TGTGCCAGCAGCTTAGTCTTTAGTGTGGCACTGGGGAGATGGAAGCCCCAGCATTTT	CASSLVFSVALGRWKPQHF
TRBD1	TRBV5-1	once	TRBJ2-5	TGCGCCAGCAGCTCCCAGACAGGGATGGAGACCCAGTACTTC	CASSSQTGMETQYF
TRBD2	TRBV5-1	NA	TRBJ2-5	TGCGCCAGCAGCTTTCAGTCGGGAGGAGAGACCCAGTACTTC	CASSFQSGGETQYF
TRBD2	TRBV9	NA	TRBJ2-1	TGTGCCAGCAGCGTAGGGATTAGCGGGTTTAGCTCCTACAATGAGCAGTTCTTC	CASSVGISGFSSYNEQFF
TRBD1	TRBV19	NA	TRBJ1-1	TGTGCCAGTAGTAACCAGGGGGTTTTCATGAACACTGAAGCTTTCTTT	CASSNQGVFMNTEAFF
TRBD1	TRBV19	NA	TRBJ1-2	TGTGCCAGTAGTATGGGACAGCATAACTATGGCTACACCTTC	CASSMGQHNYGYTF
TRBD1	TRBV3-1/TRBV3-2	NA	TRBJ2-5	TGTGCCAGCAGCCTCCGGACAGGGGGGGAGACCCAGTACTTC	CASSLRTGGETQYF
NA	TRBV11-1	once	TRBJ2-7	TGTGCCAGCAGCCTAACCCCCCAGCGGCTCTACGAGCAGTACTTC	CASSLTPQRLYEQYF
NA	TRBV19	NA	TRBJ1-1	TGTGCCAGTACTACGCGGGAGAACACTGAAGCTTTCTTT	CASTTRENTEAFF
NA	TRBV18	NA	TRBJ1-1	TGTGCCACCGCACCGATGGGAGAGGGAGGAACTGAAGCTTTCTTT	CATAPMGEGGTEAFF
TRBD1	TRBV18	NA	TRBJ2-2	TGTGCCAGCTCACCAGGCGGCAGGGGGCGTATCGGGGAGCTGTTTTTT	CASSPGGRGRIGELFF
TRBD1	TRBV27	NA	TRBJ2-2	TGTGCCAGCAGTTCGACCTACCCTGGACAGGGGTGGGGCGGGGAGCTGTTTTTT	CASSSTYPGQGWGGELFF
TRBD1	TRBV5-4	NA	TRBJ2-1	TGTGCCAGCAGCATCGGGACAGGGGTTTACGATGAGCAGTTCTTC	CASSIGTGVYDEQFF
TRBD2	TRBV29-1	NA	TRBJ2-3	TGCAGCGTTGAAGGGACTAGCGGCACAGATACGCAGTATTTT	CSVEGTSGTDTQYF
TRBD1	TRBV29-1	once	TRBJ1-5	TGCAGCGTTCGGACAGGGAGCTCTAATCAGCCCCAGCATTTT	CSVRTGSSNQPQHF
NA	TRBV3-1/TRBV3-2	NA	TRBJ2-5	TGTGCCAGCAGTCATCCAGTCCAAGAGACCCAGTACTTC	CASSHPVQETQYF
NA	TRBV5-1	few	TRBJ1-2	TGCGCCAGCAGCCCTGACAGACGCTATGGCTACACCTTC	CASSPDRRYGYTF
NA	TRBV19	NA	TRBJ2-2	TGTGCCAGTAGTATAGGGCGGCACACCGGGGAGCTGTTTTTT	CASSIGRHTGELFF
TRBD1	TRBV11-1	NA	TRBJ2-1	TGTGCCACCGGGGACAGGGTGGTCAATGAGCAGTTCTTC	CATGDRVVNEQFF
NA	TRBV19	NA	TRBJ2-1	TGTGCCAGTAGTAAGACAGGCTACAATGAGCAGTTCTTC	CASSKTGYNEQFF
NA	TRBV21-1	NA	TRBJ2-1	TGTGCCAGCAGCAAAGTACTAGCGGGAGGGAGATCCTACAATGAGCAGTTCTTC	CASSKVLAGGRSYNEQFF
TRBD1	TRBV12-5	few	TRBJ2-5	TGTGCTAGTGGTCAAGGGACAGGAGCTCAAGAGACCCAGTACTTC	CASGQGTGAQETQYF
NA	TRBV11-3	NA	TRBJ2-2	TGTGCCAGCAGCGACCGGAGGGCGAACACCGGGGAGCTGTTTTTT	CASSDRRANTGELFF
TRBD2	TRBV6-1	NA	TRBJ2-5	TGTGCCAGCAGTGAATGGGCTAGCGGGGGCCTCCACCAGTACTTC	CASSEWASGGLHQYF
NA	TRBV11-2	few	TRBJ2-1	TGTGCCAGCAGCTTAGCGGCAGGCAGGTACAATGAGCAGTTCTTC	CASSLAAGRYNEQFF
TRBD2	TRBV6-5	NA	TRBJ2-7	TGTGCCAGCAGTCGACTCAGCGGGGGGTTCGACGAGCAGTACTTC	CASSRLSGGFDEQYF